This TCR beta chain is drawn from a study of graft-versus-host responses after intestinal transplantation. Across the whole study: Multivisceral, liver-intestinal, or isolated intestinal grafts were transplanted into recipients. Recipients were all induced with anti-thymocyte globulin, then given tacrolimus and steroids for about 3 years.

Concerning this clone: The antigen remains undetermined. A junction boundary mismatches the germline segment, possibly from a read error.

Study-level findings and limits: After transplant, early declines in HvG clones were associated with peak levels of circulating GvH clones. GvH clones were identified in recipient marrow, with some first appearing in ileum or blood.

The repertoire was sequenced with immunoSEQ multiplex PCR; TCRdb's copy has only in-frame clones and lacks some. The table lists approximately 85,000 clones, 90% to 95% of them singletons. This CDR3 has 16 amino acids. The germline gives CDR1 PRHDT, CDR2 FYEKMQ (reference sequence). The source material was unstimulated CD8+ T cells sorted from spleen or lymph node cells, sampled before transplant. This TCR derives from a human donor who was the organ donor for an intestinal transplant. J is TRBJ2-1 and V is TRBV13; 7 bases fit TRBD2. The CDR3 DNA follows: TGTGCCAGCAGCCTAGGAGGACTAGAGCCCTACAATGAGCAGTTCTTC. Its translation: CASSLGGLEPYNEQFF.